One sample yielded the 5 T cell receptor beta chains listed below, sequenced in a study of cytomegalovirus exposure and HLA in healthy donors (dated by TCRdb to the late 2010s). Preparation of the library involved the immunoSEQ multiplex PCR assay. Held by TCRdb, this immuneACCESS table contains in-frame sequences only and omits some clones. Under half of the omission traces to an unresolved V gene where checked; the cause of the rest is unknown. Within this sample are 100,000 to 150,000 clones, with about 90% of them counted one time only. The top ten hold approximately 3.5% of the sample. The sequencing input was PBMCs. These receptors were taken from a man under 40 in good health and CMV-seronegative.

V gene TRBV28 combines with J gene TRBJ2-7, with D unclear. Germline V CDR1 and CDR2: MDHEN, SYDVKM. Trimming removed 4 bases from V and 3 bases from J, with 7 bases in between. CDR3 length: 12 amino acids. In DNA form, the CDR3 reads TGTGCCAGCAGTTCTGGCAGCTACGAGCAGTACTTC. It yields the protein CASSSGSYEQYF.

The rearrangement joins TRBV29-1 to TRBJ2-7; 7 positions match TRBD1. The V gene end was trimmed by 7 bases and the J gene end by 6 bases; junction bases not matched to a gene: 3. The CDR3 has 10 residues. Looked up from germline, CDR1 is SQVTM and CDR2 is ANQGSEA. CDR3 coding DNA: TGCAGCGCCACAGGGGTCGAGCAGTACTTC. Amino acids: CSATGVEQYF.

This clone was found a few times. CDR3 in DNA: TGCGCCAGCAGCCAGCAGCCAGGTCGCGAGCAGTACTTC. Its translation: CASSQQPGREQYF. V and J are TRBV4-1 and TRBJ2-7, with unresolved D. The length of the CDR3 is 13 residues. The ends were cut back, 3 bases at V and 6 bases at J, with 12 bases in the middle. Germline loops: CDR1 MGHRA, CDR2 YSYEKL.

The chain joins TRBV10-3 to TRBJ1-5; D may be TRBD1 (6 bases). The CDR3 consists of 14 residues. Germline V lookup: CDR1 ENHRY, CDR2 SYGVKD. The V end was cut by 10 bases, the J end by 2 bases, with 15 bases between. The CDR3 sequence: CATKGVYGNQPQHF. The CDR3 DNA reads TGTGCCACAAAGGGGGTTTACGGCAATCAGCCCCAGCATTTT.

V is TRBV7-2 and J is TRBJ1-1; possible D gene TRBD1, 5 bases. Germline-derived CDR1 and CDR2 are SGHTA and FQGNSA. This CDR3 is 13 amino acids long. Trimming shortened V by 3 bases and J by 4 bases, and 9 bases separated the two germline ends. In DNA form, the CDR3 reads TGTGCCAGCAGCTTGGGGGGATTCACTGAAGCTTTCTTT. Residues: CASSLGGFTEAFF.